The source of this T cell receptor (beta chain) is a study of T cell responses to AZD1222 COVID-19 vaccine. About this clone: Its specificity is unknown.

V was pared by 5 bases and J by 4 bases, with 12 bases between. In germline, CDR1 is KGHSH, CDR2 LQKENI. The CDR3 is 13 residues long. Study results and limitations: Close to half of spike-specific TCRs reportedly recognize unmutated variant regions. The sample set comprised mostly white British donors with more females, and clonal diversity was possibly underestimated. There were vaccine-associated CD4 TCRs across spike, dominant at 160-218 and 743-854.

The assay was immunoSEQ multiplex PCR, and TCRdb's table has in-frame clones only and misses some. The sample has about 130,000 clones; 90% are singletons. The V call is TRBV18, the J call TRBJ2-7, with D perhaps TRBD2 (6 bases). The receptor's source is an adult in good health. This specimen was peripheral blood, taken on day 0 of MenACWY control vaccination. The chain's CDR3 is CASSTTSNYEQYF. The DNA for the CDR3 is TGTGCCAGCTCAACCACTAGCAATTACGAGCAGTACTTC.